A selection of T cell receptor beta chains follows, all from one sample in a study of blood T cell repertoires in COVID-19. Profiled with immunoSEQ multiplex PCR; TCRdb holds only in-frame clones, not every one. The sample holds over 250,000 clones, around nine tenths seen once. Sequenced input: PBMCs or T cells enriched from blood (not recorded which). The receptors shown here come from a woman aged 25 to 39 who had recovered from COVID-19. The CDR3 runs from the conserved cysteine through the conserved F or W. A D gene is named only where the DNA matches it firmly.

V gene: TRBV9
D gene: TRBD1
CDR3 length: 16
J gene: TRBJ2-2
CDR3 protein: CASREETGTNTGELFF

V gene: TRBV3-1/TRBV3-2
D gene: TRBD1
CDR3 length: 16
J gene: TRBJ2-7
CDR3 protein: CASSLSGTGGSYEQYF

V gene: TRBV20-1
D gene: -
CDR3 length: 14
J gene: TRBJ2-7
CDR3 protein: CSASNVRKTYEQYF

V gene: TRBV7-9
D gene: -
CDR3 length: 12
J gene: TRBJ1-1
CDR3 protein: CASSLTGAEAFF

V gene: TRBV6-5
D gene: TRBD1
CDR3 length: 15
J gene: TRBJ2-7
CDR3 protein: CASSYSGTGSAEQYF

V gene: TRBV28
D gene: TRBD1
CDR3 length: 13
J gene: TRBJ1-1
CDR3 protein: CASSLPGGTEAFF

V gene: TRBV2
D gene: -
CDR3 length: 16
J gene: TRBJ1-6
CDR3 protein: CASSGGGTSYNSPLHF

V gene: TRBV5-4
D gene: -
CDR3 length: 15
J gene: TRBJ1-3
CDR3 protein: CASSQTASSGNTIYF

V gene: TRBV10-3
D gene: TRBD1
CDR3 length: 14
J gene: TRBJ1-5
CDR3 protein: CAISVTGQNQPQHF

V gene: TRBV28
D gene: TRBD1
CDR3 length: 14
J gene: TRBJ1-1
CDR3 protein: CASSLGQGNTEAFF

V gene: TRBV4-3
D gene: -
CDR3 length: 14
J gene: TRBJ2-3
CDR3 protein: CASSQWRSSDTQYF

V gene: TRBV4-1
D gene: -
CDR3 length: 13
J gene: TRBJ1-6
CDR3 protein: CASSQGLNSPLHF

V gene: TRBV7-3
D gene: -
CDR3 length: 16
J gene: TRBJ2-1
CDR3 protein: CASSLTSGNPYNEQFF

V gene: TRBV6-2/TRBV6-3
D gene: TRBD1
CDR3 length: 15
J gene: TRBJ2-7
CDR3 protein: CASSWVTGVTYEQYF

V gene: TRBV3-1/TRBV3-2
D gene: TRBD1
CDR3 length: 15
J gene: TRBJ1-1
CDR3 protein: CASSGTGGAPREAFF

V gene: TRBV5-1
D gene: TRBD1
CDR3 length: 16
J gene: TRBJ2-3
CDR3 protein: CASSSGQGTSTDTQYF

V gene: TRBV19
D gene: TRBD1
CDR3 length: 13
J gene: TRBJ2-7
CDR3 protein: CASSQGQSYEQYF

V gene: TRBV6-4
D gene: -
CDR3 length: 15
J gene: TRBJ2-2
CDR3 protein: CASSTQGSNTGELFF

V gene: TRBV4-3
D gene: TRBD1
CDR3 length: 13
J gene: TRBJ1-2
CDR3 protein: CASSPRTGYGYTF

V gene: TRBV27
D gene: TRBD1
CDR3 length: 12
J gene: TRBJ2-7
CDR3 protein: CASSSTGSEQYF

V gene: TRBV18
D gene: -
CDR3 length: 14
J gene: TRBJ1-1
CDR3 protein: CASSLEGGVTEAFF

V gene: TRBV6-2/TRBV6-3
D gene: TRBD1
CDR3 length: 16
J gene: TRBJ1-2
CDR3 protein: CASSDVGTGPNYGYTF

V gene: TRBV4-1
D gene: -
CDR3 length: 16
J gene: TRBJ2-1
CDR3 protein: CASSQENSRPYNEQFF

V gene: TRBV28
D gene: -
CDR3 length: 14
J gene: TRBJ2-5
CDR3 protein: CASRVGGGQETQYF

V gene: TRBV5-1
D gene: -
CDR3 length: 12
J gene: TRBJ1-1
CDR3 protein: CASNQDRDEAFF

V gene: TRBV6-5
D gene: -
CDR3 length: 12
J gene: TRBJ1-3
CDR3 protein: CASRADGNTIYF

V gene: TRBV25-1
D gene: TRBD1
CDR3 length: 13
J gene: TRBJ1-2
CDR3 protein: CASSSDRGYGYTF

V gene: TRBV7-3
D gene: TRBD1
CDR3 length: 15
J gene: TRBJ2-3
CDR3 protein: CASSPTGGLTDTQYF

V gene: TRBV19
D gene: TRBD1
CDR3 length: 13
J gene: TRBJ1-2
CDR3 protein: CASSSTGDGGYTF

V gene: TRBV4-2
D gene: TRBD1
CDR3 length: 16
J gene: TRBJ2-2
CDR3 protein: CASSRGTDTNTGELFF

V gene: TRBV30
D gene: -
CDR3 length: 13
J gene: TRBJ1-3
CDR3 protein: CAWSRGSGNTIYF

V gene: TRBV5-4
D gene: -
CDR3 length: 12
J gene: TRBJ1-1
CDR3 protein: CASSSSFTEAFF

V gene: TRBV6-5
D gene: -
CDR3 length: 14
J gene: TRBJ2-7
CDR3 protein: CASRTIRDTYEQYF

V gene: TRBV28
D gene: -
CDR3 length: 13
J gene: TRBJ1-1
CDR3 protein: CASSLDMNTEAFF

V gene: TRBV7-3
D gene: TRBD1
CDR3 length: 15
J gene: TRBJ2-6
CDR3 protein: CASSTRGPGANVLTF

V gene: TRBV6-1
D gene: TRBD1
CDR3 length: 14
J gene: TRBJ2-3
CDR3 protein: CASSELQGADTQYF

V gene: TRBV28
D gene: TRBD2
CDR3 length: 18
J gene: TRBJ2-3
CDR3 protein: CASSQKKGLAFTTDTQYF